These 9 T cell receptor beta chains were sequenced from one sample in a study of early T cells in non-severe SARS-CoV-2 infection. TCRdb independently ran MiXCR on the 5' RACE reads; one entry per CDR3 protein. The sample lists about 39,000 distinct CDR3 sequences, around 5.8% occurring once. This material consisted of whole blood, taken at baseline. These receptors came from an adult who was a healthcare worker with PCR-confirmed SARS-CoV-2 infection or an uninfected control (not recorded which).

The gene calls are TRBV7-9 and TRBJ2-7; no reliable D call. Trimming took off 8 bases at V and 1 base at J, with 12 bases between the two ends. This CDR3 contains 13 residues. The germline V gene encodes CDR1 SEHNR and CDR2 FQNEAQ (reference sequence). The DNA for the CDR3 is TGTGCCAGCCAGCCAGCAGAATCCTACGAGCAGTACTTC. This gives the protein CASQPAESYEQYF.

This clonotype was recorded many times. The chain carries TRBV9 and TRBJ1-2, with unresolved D. Germline CDR1 reads SGDLS; CDR2 reads YYNGEE. The CDR3 is made up of 13 amino acids. Trimming cost V 4 bases and J 7 bases, with 14 bases left between them. The CDR3, as DNA: TGTGCCAGCAGCCGGGGTGGATATGGTGGCTACACCTTC. This translates into CASSRGGYGGYTF.

J is TRBJ1-2 and V is TRBV2; D is perhaps TRBD1 (6 bases). The germline gives CDR1 SNHLY, CDR2 FYNNEI. Trimming shortened V by 4 bases and J by 7 bases, and 19 bases separated the two germline ends. The CDR3 runs 15 residues. The CDR3 DNA reads as TGTGCCAGCAGTGCAACGGGACCCCTAGGGGGTGGCTACACCTTC. It yields the protein CASSATGPLGGGYTF. The full variable domain, its missing parts supplied by reference TRBV2 and TRBJ1-2, is EPEVTQTPSHQVTQMGQEVILRCVPISNHLYFYWYRQILGQKVEFLVSFYNNEISEKSEIFDDQFSVERPDGSNFTLKIRSTKLEDSAMYFCASSATGPLGGGYTFGSGTRLTVV.

The sample holds many counts of this clonotype. The chain has TRBV7-9 and TRBJ1-3; a weak D match, TRBD1 (5 bases). CDR1 is SEHNR, CDR2 FQNEAQ, per germline (reference sequence). The CDR3 consists of 13 residues. V dropped 6 bases and J dropped 8 bases, with 14 bases sitting between them. CDR3 nucleotide sequence: TGTGCCAGCAGGGGGCTTGCCGGAGACACCATATATTTT. Its protein product is CASRGLAGDTIYF.

This clonotype has a count of ten or more. V gene TRBV30 combines with J gene TRBJ2-7; D is undetermined. Germline V CDR1 and CDR2: GTSNPN, SVGIG (reference sequence). V was trimmed by 2 bases and J by 5 bases, leaving 10 bases between them. The length of the CDR3 is 12 residues. The CDR3 sequence is CAWSPRWDEQYF. CDR3 sequence (DNA): TGTGCCTGGAGTCCGCGTTGGGACGAGCAGTACTTC.

This clonotype was picked up many times. The chain is built from TRBV12-3 or TRBV12-4 and TRBJ2-7; D may be TRBD2 (6 bases). Trimming took off 6 bases at V and 1 base at J, with 13 bases between the two ends. CDR3 length equals 14 residues. The CDR3 loop is CASRKGAGSYEQYF. For the CDR3, the DNA is TGTGCCAGCAGAAAAGGGGCGGGGTCCTACGAGCAGTACTTC.

This clonotype occurred many times. The genes are TRBV15 and TRBJ1-5, with no clear D. The germline CDR1 and CDR2 sequences are LNHNV and YYDKDF (reference sequence). The CDR3 has 12 residues. The V end lost 4 bases, the J end lost 9 bases, and 10 bases lay between the germline ends. The CDR3 here is CATSIFPGPQHF. The CDR3 nucleotides read TGTGCCACCAGCATTTTCCCCGGGCCCCAGCATTTT.

This clonotype was recorded many times. The chain couples TRBV5-6 to TRBJ2-7; 10 bases map to TRBD2. The ends lost 0 bases at V and 1 base at J; junction bases unmatched: 4. This CDR3 is built from 16 residues. Looked up from germline, CDR1 is SGHDT and CDR2 is YYEEEE. The CDR3: CASSLGGLAASYEQYF. CDR3 bases: TGTGCCAGCAGCTTGGGCGGACTAGCGGCTTCCTACGAGCAGTACTTC.

This clonotype was seen repeatedly, ten times or more. The chain couples TRBV5-8 to TRBJ1-1; D gene uncertain. The V gene's germline CDR1 is SGHTS and CDR2 YDEGEE. Trimming removed 0 bases at V and 12 bases at J, with 9 bases between. CDR3 size: 11 residues. The CDR3 protein is CASSLGFRSFF. CDR3 DNA: TGTGCCAGCAGCTTGGGGTTCAGGTCTTTCTTT.